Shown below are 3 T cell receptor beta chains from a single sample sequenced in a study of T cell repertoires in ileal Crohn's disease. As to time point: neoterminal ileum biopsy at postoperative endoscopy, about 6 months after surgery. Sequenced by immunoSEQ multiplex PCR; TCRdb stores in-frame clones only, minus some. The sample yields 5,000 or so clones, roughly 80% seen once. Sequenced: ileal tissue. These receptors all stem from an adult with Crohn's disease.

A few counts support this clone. The chain's CDR3 is CATGLASSYNEQFF. The CDR3 DNA sequence: TGTGCCACGGGACTAGCGAGCTCCTACAATGAGCAGTTCTTC. The chain uses TRBV2 and TRBJ2-1; 10 bases line up with TRBD2. This CDR3 contains 14 residues. Trimming cost V 10 bases and J 0 bases; bases outside gene matches: 3. Germline CDR1 and CDR2: SNHLY and FYNNEI.

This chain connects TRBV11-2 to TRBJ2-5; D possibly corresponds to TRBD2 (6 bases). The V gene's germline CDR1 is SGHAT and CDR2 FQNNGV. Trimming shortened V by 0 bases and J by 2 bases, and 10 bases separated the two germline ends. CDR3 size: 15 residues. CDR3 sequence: CASSLDAGPQETQYF. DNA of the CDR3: TGTGCCAGCAGCTTAGATGCGGGGCCACAAGAGACCCAGTACTTC. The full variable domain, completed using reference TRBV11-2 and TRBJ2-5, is EAGVAQSPRYKIIEKRQSVAFWCNPISGHATLYWYQQILGQGPKLLIQFQNNGVVDDSQLPKDRFSAERLKGVDSTLKIQPAKLEDSAVYLCASSLDAGPQETQYFGPGTRLLVL.

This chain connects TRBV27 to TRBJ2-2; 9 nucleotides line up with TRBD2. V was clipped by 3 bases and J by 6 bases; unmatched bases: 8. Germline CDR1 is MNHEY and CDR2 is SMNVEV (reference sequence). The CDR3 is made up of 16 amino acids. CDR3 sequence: CASSFLAGFPPGELFF. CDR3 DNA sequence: TGTGCCAGCAGTTTTCTAGCGGGGTTCCCCCCCGGGGAGCTGTTTTTT.